The rows below give T cell receptor beta chains drawn from one sample of a study of metastatic and nonmetastatic thyroid tumors. TCRdb re-analyzed the PCR reads through MiXCR. Among 15,000 to 20,000 clones, about a quarter were seen once, and the ten largest hold approximately 15%. Sequenced input: adjacent normal tissue. These receptors were obtained from a female donor with papillary thyroid cancer or a benign thyroid nodule (not recorded which). Some clones in this sample may be carry-over from other donors' samples. CDR3s include the opening cysteine and the closing phenylalanine or tryptophan. D genes are given only for firm matches. Clone size is given for some rows only: seen once, a few or many times, or a class if the clone is expanded.

TRBJ2-7 few TRBD2 TRBV20-1 TGCAGTGCTCCAAAGCGGGAGGGTTTCCTCGAGCAGTACTTC CSAPKREGFLEQYF
TRBJ1-3 few NA TRBV6-2/TRBV6-3 TGTGCCAGCAGTTACTCGCTTCAGGGGCCGAACTCTGGAAACACCATATATTTT CASSYSLQGPNSGNTIYF
TRBJ1-6 NA NA TRBV7-8 TGTGCCAGCAGCTTAGGGGCACCCGCCTATAATTCACCCCTCCACTTT CASSLGAPAYNSPLHF
TRBJ2-7 medium-sized NA TRBV20-1 TGCAGTGCTAGAGGGCTCTCCTACGAGCAGTACTTC CSARGLSYEQYF
TRBJ1-2 NA NA TRBV11-2 TGTGCCAGCAGCCTCGGAGCTGCAACGCCCTATGGCTACACCTTC CASSLGAATPYGYTF
TRBJ1-6 NA NA TRBV25-1 TGTGCCAGCAGTGCTGGGGCAAGGTATAATTCACCCCTCCACTTT CASSAGARYNSPLHF
TRBJ2-7 NA NA TRBV7-2 TGTGCCATCAGCTTGGGGTCTGCGCGATCCCTGGAGCAGTACTTC CAISLGSARSLEQYF
TRBJ2-1 many NA TRBV6-2/TRBV6-3 TGTGCCAGCAGTGCTAGCAGCTCCTACAATGAGCAGTTCTTC CASSASSSYNEQFF
TRBJ2-3 few NA TRBV6-5 TGTGCCAGCAGTTACTCGGGGAGCGGTGAGAGCACAGATACGCAGTATTTT CASSYSGSGESTDTQYF
TRBJ2-3 NA TRBD2 TRBV5-1 TGCGCCAGCAGCTGGGCCGGACTAGTGCAAGATACGCAGTATTTT CASSWAGLVQDTQYF